The clone carrying this TCR beta chain was counted a single time. These data come from a study of control samples from healthy donors and cancer patients. This table comes from immunoSEQ multiplex PCR, and its TCRdb copy is limited to in-frame clones, with some not included. The sample records over 100,000 clones, about nine tenths being singletons. Germline V gives CDR1 LGHDT, CDR2 YNNKEL (reference sequence). Trimming pared 2 bases from V and 1 base from J, leaving 5 bases between. The CDR3 sequence is 13 residues long. The sequenced sample was blood. This receptor was identified in a human donor in good health. The donor label of this sample is uncertain. The chain joins TRBV3-1 (or the pseudogene TRBV3-2) to TRBJ1-1; D gene unclear. Written as DNA, the CDR3 is TGTGCCAGCAGCCAATCGGAGAACACTGAAGCTTTCTTT. Protein: CASSQSENTEAFF.